A selection of T cell receptor beta chains follows, all from one sample in a study of regulatory T cells in long-lasting Graves disease. TCRdb used MiXCR to reprocess the multiplex PCR reads, holding one entry per CDR3 protein. The repertoire holds 650,000 to 700,000 distinct CDR3 sequences, roughly 30% seen once, with 40% to 55% in the top ten. The material sequenced was peripheral blood mononuclear cells (PBMCs), taken when the disease was refractory, from a patient treated with antithyroid drugs. These receptors were obtained from a female donor with Graves disease. CDR3s include the opening cysteine and the closing phenylalanine or tryptophan. The D gene is left open where the match is weak. Clone size, where shown, is once, few, many, or a class for clones that have expanded.

clone_size	cdr3_length	v_call	d_call	j_call	cdr3_nt	cdr3_aa
few	15	TRBV2	TRBD1	TRBJ1-5	TGTGCCAGCAGTTCGACGGGACAGGGTAGTCAGCCCCAGCATTTT	CASSSTGQGSQPQHF
NA	16	TRBV29-1	TRBD1	TRBJ1-1	TGCAGCGGTTGTAAGGAAAGAGGACAGGGGAGGACTGAAGCTTTCTTT	CSGCKERGQGRTEAFF
NA	11	TRBV29-1	TRBD1	TRBJ1-2	TGCAGCGGGCGGACAGGGAATGGCTACACCTTC	CSGRTGNGYTF
many	15	TRBV2	NA	TRBJ1-6	TGTGCATCAGGGGACGGGAGCTCCTATAATTCACCCCTCCACTTT	CASGDGSSYNSPLHF
NA	13	TRBV19	TRBD1	TRBJ1-2	TGTGCCAGTAGTCCGACAGGGGTCTATGGCTACACCTTC	CASSPTGVYGYTF
many	15	TRBV2	TRBD2	TRBJ2-3	TGTGCCAGCAAGGGAACTAGCGGGAGCACAGATACGCAGTATTTT	CASKGTSGSTDTQYF
few	17	TRBV13	NA	TRBJ1-2	TGTGCCAGCAGCTTAAACCTTTGGGGTACAGCTAACTATGGCTACACCTTC	CASSLNLWGTANYGYTF
many	19	TRBV2	TRBD1	TRBJ1-4	TGTGCCAGCAGTGAAGCGCTTGTTGTCAGGGGGCCAACTAATGAAAAACTGTTTTTT	CASSEALVVRGPTNEKLFF
NA	17	TRBV13	TRBD2	TRBJ2-3	TGTGCCAGCAGCATAAGGACTAGCGGGAGTGTCACAGATACGCAGTATTTT	CASSIRTSGSVTDTQYF
few	12	TRBV29-1	NA	TRBJ2-7	TGCAGCGCCAGGGTGGCCAACTACGAGCAGTACTTC	CSARVANYEQYF
NA	17	TRBV6-1	NA	TRBJ1-5	TGTGCCAGCAGAGACCGTAACTTGGGTTTTAACAATCAGCCCCAGCATTTT	CASRDRNLGFNNQPQHF
NA	15	TRBV6-2/TRBV6-3	TRBD1	TRBJ1-1	TGTGCCACCCGAAGGGCGACAGGGGGAGGTGCTGAAGCTTTCTTT	CATRRATGGGAEAFF
NA	15	TRBV19	TRBD1	TRBJ2-7	TGTGCCAGTAGTATAGGGGGACAGGGATTCTACGAGCAGTACTTC	CASSIGGQGFYEQYF
NA	15	TRBV2	TRBD2	TRBJ2-3	TGTGCCAGCAGTGAACTACTAGCGGCCACAGATACGCAGTATTTT	CASSELLAATDTQYF
NA	12	TRBV29-1	TRBD1	TRBJ2-7	TGCAGCGTTCTACAGGGGAAAAACGAGCAGTACTTC	CSVLQGKNEQYF
many	16	TRBV12-3/TRBV12-4	TRBD1	TRBJ1-6	TGTGCCAGCAGTTTGGACCCCCCAGGGGGCAATTCACCCCTCCACTTT	CASSLDPPGGNSPLHF
few	14	TRBV18	NA	TRBJ2-5	TGTGCCAGCTCACCCCGTGGGAGCGTGGAGACCCAGTACTTC	CASSPRGSVETQYF
NA	14	TRBV20-1	NA	TRBJ2-7	TGCAGTGCTAGAGATCTAGACTCGTCCTACGAGCAGTACTTC	CSARDLDSSYEQYF